This entry lists 5 T cell receptor beta chains sequenced from one sample in a study of identifying expanded T cells in peripheral blood. TCRdb keeps only in-frame clones here, not all; method: immunoSEQ multiplex PCR. The sample yields around 91,000 clones, approximately 88% seen once. The sample comprised blood. These receptors originate from a person aged 18 to 70 in good health.

The chain employs TRBV2 and TRBJ1-1; D is ambiguous. The CDR3 consists of 10 residues. V lost 11 bases and J 1 base, leaving 5 bases between the germline ends. Germline V gene data show CDR1 as SNHLY and CDR2 as FYNNEI. In DNA, the CDR3 is TGTGCCGAGGGGAACACTGAAGCTTTCTTT. It yields the protein CAEGNTEAFF. The full variable domain, with the rest looked up from reference TRBV2 and TRBJ1-1, is EPEVTQTPSHQVTQMGQEVILRCVPISNHLYFYWYRQILGQKVEFLVSFYNNEISEKSEIFDDQFSVERPDGSNFTLKIRSTKLEDSAMYFCAEGNTEAFFGQGTRLTVV.

The chain recombines TRBV19 with TRBJ2-1; 13 nucleotides align to TRBD2. CDR3 size: 15 residues. Germline V gives CDR1 LNHDA, CDR2 SQIVND (reference sequence). Trimming at V came to 7 bases and at J to 8 bases, leaving 8 bases not matched to a gene. CDR3 region: CASTKLAGGSDEQFF. The CDR3 DNA reads TGTGCCAGTACTAAACTAGCGGGAGGGTCGGATGAGCAGTTCTTC.

This chain links TRBV5-4 with TRBJ2-3, with 8 positions matching TRBD1. The CDR3 is 17 residues long. Germline CDR1 is SGHNT and CDR2 is YYREEE (reference sequence). J was trimmed by 0 bases and V by 3 bases; bases with no gene match: 9. The CDR3 nucleotides read TGTGCCAGCAGCTCTGACAGGGGACCGTTCAGCACAGATACGCAGTATTTT. Protein product: CASSSDRGPFSTDTQYF.

The chain combines TRBV7-3 with TRBJ2-1; D possibly corresponds to TRBD2 (6 bases). From germline, CDR1 is SGHTA and CDR2 FQGTGA. V was pared by 5 bases and J by 11 bases, with 10 bases between. This CDR3 has 11 residues. Written as DNA, the CDR3 is TGTGCCAGCAGCCCCGGGGGTAAGCAGTTCTTC. Amino acid sequence: CASSPGGKQFF.

The gene calls are TRBV4-2 and TRBJ2-7; possibly TRBD2 for D (6 bases). Trimming took 0 bases from V and 3 from J, leaving 18 bases between them. This CDR3 contains 17 residues. Germline CDR1 is LGHNA and CDR2 is YNFKEQ. The CDR3 loop is CASSQESGSPPGYEQYF. CDR3 DNA sequence: TGTGCCAGCAGCCAAGAGTCCGGGAGCCCCCCAGGCTACGAGCAGTACTTC.